This T cell receptor (beta chain) was sequenced in a study of T cell responses to AZD1222 COVID-19 vaccine. The study's findings and limits: White British people made up most donors, females outnumbered males, and clonal diversity was possibly underestimated. The repertoires were collected only after the peak T cell response. Spike-specific TCR breadth and depth went up after people got two AZD1222 doses.

This CDR3 spans 15 amino acids. Trimming removed 4 bases from V and 2 bases from J, with 15 bases in between. Germline CDR1 reads SGHTA; CDR2 reads FQGNSA. The data were produced by immunoSEQ multiplex PCR, yet TCRdb's version contains in-frame clones alone and is incomplete. The repertoire has about 170,000 clones, approximately 92% of them found once; the top ten carry 6.5% to 7%. A note on this clone: What it binds is unknown.

The material sequenced was peripheral blood, taken on day 0 of AZD1222 vaccination. The origin of this receptor is an adult in good health. The rearrangement uses TRBV7-2 and TRBJ2-7; no reliable D call. The CDR3 DNA sequence: TGTGCCAGCAGCTCCACCTGGACGGCAACCTACGAGCAGTACTTC. Its protein product is CASSSTWTATYEQYF. The entire variable domain, with the rest obtained from reference TRBV7-2 and TRBJ2-7, is as follows: GAGVSQSPSNKVTEKGKDVELRCDPISGHTALYWYRQSLGQGLEFLIYFQGNSAPDKSGLPSDRFSAERTGGSVSTLTIQRTQQEDSAVYLCASSSTWTATYEQYFGPGTRLTVT.